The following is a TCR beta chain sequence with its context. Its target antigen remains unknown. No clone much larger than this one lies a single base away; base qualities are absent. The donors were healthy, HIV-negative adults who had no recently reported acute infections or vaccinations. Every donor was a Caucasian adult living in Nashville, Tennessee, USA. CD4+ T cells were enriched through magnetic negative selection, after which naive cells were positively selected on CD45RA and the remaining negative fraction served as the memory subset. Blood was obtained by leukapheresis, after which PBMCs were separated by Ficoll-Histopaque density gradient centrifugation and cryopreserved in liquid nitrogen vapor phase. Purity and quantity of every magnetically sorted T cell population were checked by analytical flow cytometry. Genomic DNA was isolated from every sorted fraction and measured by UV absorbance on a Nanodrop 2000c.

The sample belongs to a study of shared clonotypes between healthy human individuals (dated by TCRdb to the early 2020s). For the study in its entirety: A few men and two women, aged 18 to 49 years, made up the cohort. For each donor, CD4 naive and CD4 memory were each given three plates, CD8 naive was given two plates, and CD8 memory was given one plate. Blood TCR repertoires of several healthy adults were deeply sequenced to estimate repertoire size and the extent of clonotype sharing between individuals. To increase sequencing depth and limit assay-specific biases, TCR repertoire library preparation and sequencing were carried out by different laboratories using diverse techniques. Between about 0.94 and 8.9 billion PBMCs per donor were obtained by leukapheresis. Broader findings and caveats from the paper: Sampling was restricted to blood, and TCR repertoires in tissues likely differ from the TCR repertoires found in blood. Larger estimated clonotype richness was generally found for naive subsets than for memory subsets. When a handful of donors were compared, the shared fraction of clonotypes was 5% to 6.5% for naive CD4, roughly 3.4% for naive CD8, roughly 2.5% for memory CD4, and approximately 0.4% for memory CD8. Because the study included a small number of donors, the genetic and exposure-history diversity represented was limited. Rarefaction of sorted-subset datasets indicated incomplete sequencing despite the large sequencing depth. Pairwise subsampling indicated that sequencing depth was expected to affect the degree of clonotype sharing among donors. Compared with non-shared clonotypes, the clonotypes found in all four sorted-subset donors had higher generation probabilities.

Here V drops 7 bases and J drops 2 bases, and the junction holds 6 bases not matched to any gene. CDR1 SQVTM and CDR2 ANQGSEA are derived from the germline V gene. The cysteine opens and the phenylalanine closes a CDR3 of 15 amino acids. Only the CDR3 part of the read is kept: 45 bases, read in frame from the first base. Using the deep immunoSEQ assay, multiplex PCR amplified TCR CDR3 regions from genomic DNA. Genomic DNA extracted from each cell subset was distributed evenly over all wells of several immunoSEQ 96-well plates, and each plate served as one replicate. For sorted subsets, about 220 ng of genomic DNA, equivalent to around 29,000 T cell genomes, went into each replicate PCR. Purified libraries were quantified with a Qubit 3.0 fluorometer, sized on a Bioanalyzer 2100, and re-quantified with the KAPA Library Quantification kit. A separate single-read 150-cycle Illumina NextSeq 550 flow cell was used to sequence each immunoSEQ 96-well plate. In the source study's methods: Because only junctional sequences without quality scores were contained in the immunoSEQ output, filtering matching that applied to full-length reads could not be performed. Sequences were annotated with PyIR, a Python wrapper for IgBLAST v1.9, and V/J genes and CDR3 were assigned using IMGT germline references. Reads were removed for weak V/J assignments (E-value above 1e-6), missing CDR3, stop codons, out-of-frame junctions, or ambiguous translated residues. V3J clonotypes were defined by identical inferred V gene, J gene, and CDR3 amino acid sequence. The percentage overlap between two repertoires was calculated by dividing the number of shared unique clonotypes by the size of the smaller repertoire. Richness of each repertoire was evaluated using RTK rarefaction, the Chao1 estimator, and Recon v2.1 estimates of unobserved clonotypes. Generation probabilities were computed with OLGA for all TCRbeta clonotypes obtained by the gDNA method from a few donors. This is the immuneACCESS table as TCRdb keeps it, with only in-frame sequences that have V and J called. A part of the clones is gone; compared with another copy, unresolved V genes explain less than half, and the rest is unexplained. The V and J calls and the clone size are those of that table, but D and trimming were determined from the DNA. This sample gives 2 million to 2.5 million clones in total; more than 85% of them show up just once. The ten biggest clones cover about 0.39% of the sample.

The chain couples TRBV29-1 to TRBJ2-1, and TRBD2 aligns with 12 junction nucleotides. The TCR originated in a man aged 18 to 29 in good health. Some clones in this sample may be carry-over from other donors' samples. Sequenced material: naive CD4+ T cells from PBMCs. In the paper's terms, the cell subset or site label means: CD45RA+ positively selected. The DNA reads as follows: TGCAGCGCTCTACTAGCGGGAGGACCCTACAATGAGCAGTTCTTC. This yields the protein CSALLAGGPYNEQFF.